This is a list of T cell receptor beta chains from one sample in a study of Graves' ophthalmopathy and Graves' hyperthyroidism. One entry per CDR3 protein, called by TCRdb with MiXCR from the multiplex PCR reads. The data contain 210,000 or so distinct CDR3 sequences, under 30% of them seen just once; the ten biggest clones take up 9.1%. The sample taken for sequencing was peripheral blood. The source of these receptors is a man between 50 and 59 years old with Graves' ophthalmopathy. Each CDR3 is given with its conserved first and last residue. Fields, in order: CDR3 length, V gene, D gene, clone size, J gene, CDR3 protein, CDR3 DNA. A D gene is named only where the DNA matches it firmly. Clone size is not always given. Where it is, it says once, few, many or a class for expanded clones.

CDR3 length: 13; V gene: TRBV20-1; D gene: TRBD1; clone size: many; J gene: TRBJ1-1; CDR3 protein: CSADRGGGTEAFF; CDR3 DNA: TGCAGTGCAGACAGGGGAGGGGGCACTGAAGCTTTCTTT
CDR3 length: 14; V gene: TRBV11-2; D gene: -; clone size: many; J gene: TRBJ2-6; CDR3 protein: CASSLISEANVLTF; CDR3 DNA: TGTGCCAGCAGCTTAATATCTGAGGCCAACGTCCTGACTTTC
CDR3 length: 12; V gene: TRBV14; D gene: -; clone size: -; J gene: TRBJ2-2; CDR3 protein: CASRQEGGELFF; CDR3 DNA: TGTGCCAGCAGACAGGAAGGCGGGGAGCTGTTTTTT
CDR3 length: 13; V gene: TRBV30; D gene: -; clone size: many; J gene: TRBJ1-5; CDR3 protein: CAWSVTDNQPQHF; CDR3 DNA: TGTGCCTGGAGTGTAACCGACAATCAGCCCCAGCATTTT
CDR3 length: 16; V gene: TRBV11-2; D gene: -; clone size: -; J gene: TRBJ1-1; CDR3 protein: CASSLDQRERGLGAFF; CDR3 DNA: TGTGCCAGCAGCTTAGATCAGCGGGAAAGGGGATTAGGAGCTTTCTTT
CDR3 length: 18; V gene: TRBV12-5; D gene: TRBD2; clone size: many; J gene: TRBJ2-7; CDR3 protein: CASGLLPHPLRLALEQYF; CDR3 DNA: TGTGCTAGTGGTTTACTACCTCATCCTCTTAGACTAGCCCTCGAGCAGTACTTC
CDR3 length: 16; V gene: TRBV6-1; D gene: -; clone size: -; J gene: TRBJ2-5; CDR3 protein: CASNPDGAAFRETQYF; CDR3 DNA: TGTGCCAGCAATCCCGACGGGGCCGCTTTTCGGGAGACCCAGTACTTC
CDR3 length: 19; V gene: TRBV7-2; D gene: -; clone size: -; J gene: TRBJ1-3; CDR3 protein: CASSLAGGDGRTSGNTIYF; CDR3 DNA: TGTGCCAGCAGCTTAGCGGGGGGAGATGGCAGGACCTCTGGAAACACCATATATTTT
CDR3 length: 17; V gene: TRBV20-1; D gene: -; clone size: many; J gene: TRBJ1-1; CDR3 protein: CSARDGGKVRMNTEAFF; CDR3 DNA: TGCAGTGCTAGAGATGGGGGGAAAGTCAGGATGAACACTGAAGCTTTCTTT
CDR3 length: 13; V gene: TRBV29-1; D gene: -; clone size: many; J gene: TRBJ2-5; CDR3 protein: CSVSGQLGKTQYF; CDR3 DNA: TGCAGCGTTTCCGGCCAACTAGGCAAGACCCAGTACTTC
CDR3 length: 14; V gene: TRBV7-8; D gene: TRBD2; clone size: -; J gene: TRBJ2-7; CDR3 protein: CASSLGGLVTEQYF; CDR3 DNA: TGTGCCAGCAGCTTGGGAGGACTAGTCACCGAGCAGTACTTC
CDR3 length: 14; V gene: TRBV6-2/TRBV6-3; D gene: -; clone size: -; J gene: TRBJ1-1; CDR3 protein: CASRGGGWVTEAFF; CDR3 DNA: TGTGCCAGCAGGGGGGGCGGATGGGTCACTGAAGCTTTCTTT
CDR3 length: 13; V gene: TRBV27; D gene: -; clone size: many; J gene: TRBJ1-5; CDR3 protein: CASSLSSNQPQHF; CDR3 DNA: TGTGCCAGCAGCCTATCTAGCAATCAGCCCCAGCATTTT
CDR3 length: 17; V gene: TRBV4-1; D gene: -; clone size: many; J gene: TRBJ2-5; CDR3 protein: CASSQGGPGDFRETQYF; CDR3 DNA: TGCGCCAGCAGCCAAGGGGGCCCAGGGGATTTTCGAGAGACCCAGTACTTC
CDR3 length: 16; V gene: TRBV11-1; D gene: TRBD1; clone size: many; J gene: TRBJ2-7; CDR3 protein: CASSLVSTGGPYEQYF; CDR3 DNA: TGTGCCAGCAGCTTAGTATCGACAGGGGGCCCCTACGAGCAGTACTTC
CDR3 length: 13; V gene: TRBV6-5; D gene: -; clone size: many; J gene: TRBJ1-5; CDR3 protein: CASSSQQGQPQHF; CDR3 DNA: TGTGCCAGCAGTTCCCAACAGGGTCAGCCCCAGCATTTT
CDR3 length: 14; V gene: TRBV6-5; D gene: -; clone size: many; J gene: TRBJ2-5; CDR3 protein: CASSYTNRAETQYF; CDR3 DNA: TGTGCCAGCAGTTACACAAACAGGGCGGAGACCCAGTACTTC
CDR3 length: 15; V gene: TRBV6-2/TRBV6-3; D gene: TRBD2; clone size: many; J gene: TRBJ2-7; CDR3 protein: CASSYGLAGTYEQYF; CDR3 DNA: TGTGCCAGCAGTTACGGACTAGCGGGTACCTACGAGCAGTACTTC
CDR3 length: 18; V gene: TRBV20-1; D gene: TRBD2; clone size: many; J gene: TRBJ2-7; CDR3 protein: CSARALTGGTSGSYEQYF; CDR3 DNA: TGCAGTGCTAGAGCCCTCACGGGAGGGACTAGCGGCTCCTACGAGCAGTACTTC
CDR3 length: 11; V gene: TRBV6-1; D gene: -; clone size: many; J gene: TRBJ2-7; CDR3 protein: CASSVPGEQYF; CDR3 DNA: TGTGCCAGCAGTGTCCCTGGCGAGCAGTACTTC
CDR3 length: 14; V gene: TRBV6-1; D gene: -; clone size: many; J gene: TRBJ1-2; CDR3 protein: CASREGGDDYGYTF; CDR3 DNA: TGTGCCAGCAGGGAAGGGGGAGACGACTATGGCTACACCTTC
CDR3 length: 15; V gene: TRBV7-8; D gene: -; clone size: -; J gene: TRBJ1-5; CDR3 protein: CASSLRQALNQPQHF; CDR3 DNA: TGTGCCAGCAGCTTAAGACAGGCCCTCAATCAGCCCCAGCATTTT
CDR3 length: 15; V gene: TRBV7-2; D gene: -; clone size: -; J gene: TRBJ2-7; CDR3 protein: CASSKRGLSSYEQYF; CDR3 DNA: TGTGCCAGCAGCAAAAGAGGACTATCCTCCTACGAGCAGTACTTC
CDR3 length: 13; V gene: TRBV28; D gene: -; clone size: many; J gene: TRBJ2-3; CDR3 protein: CASRRVGTDTQYF; CDR3 DNA: TGTGCCAGCAGGCGGGTAGGCACAGATACGCAGTATTTT
CDR3 length: 14; V gene: TRBV19; D gene: TRBD1; clone size: many; J gene: TRBJ1-1; CDR3 protein: CASIQGGANTEAFF; CDR3 DNA: TGTGCCAGTATCCAGGGGGGGGCGAACACTGAAGCTTTCTTT
CDR3 length: 14; V gene: TRBV6-2/TRBV6-3; D gene: -; clone size: -; J gene: TRBJ1-2; CDR3 protein: CASNVDGSNYGYTF; CDR3 DNA: TGTGCCAGCAACGTGGACGGATCTAACTATGGCTACACCTTC
CDR3 length: 14; V gene: TRBV6-5; D gene: -; clone size: -; J gene: TRBJ1-1; CDR3 protein: CASSLDTGRTEAFF; CDR3 DNA: TGTGCCAGCAGTTTGGACACCGGGAGGACTGAAGCTTTCTTT
CDR3 length: 11; V gene: TRBV7-2; D gene: -; clone size: many; J gene: TRBJ1-2; CDR3 protein: CASSLDYGYTF; CDR3 DNA: TGTGCCAGCAGCTTAGACTATGGCTACACCTTC
CDR3 length: 13; V gene: TRBV6-2/TRBV6-3; D gene: -; clone size: -; J gene: TRBJ1-1; CDR3 protein: CASSYSESTGAFF; CDR3 DNA: TGTGCCAGCAGTTACTCTGAGAGCACTGGAGCTTTCTTT
CDR3 length: 13; V gene: TRBV19; D gene: -; clone size: -; J gene: TRBJ1-6; CDR3 protein: CASSGSSDSPLHF; CDR3 DNA: TGTGCCAGTAGTGGCTCATCTGATTCACCCCTCCACTTT
CDR3 length: 15; V gene: TRBV6-1; D gene: -; clone size: many; J gene: TRBJ1-3; CDR3 protein: CASSEGGLFGNTIYF; CDR3 DNA: TGTGCCAGCAGTGAAGGAGGGTTATTCGGAAACACCATATATTTT
CDR3 length: 16; V gene: TRBV6-5; D gene: TRBD2; clone size: many; J gene: TRBJ2-7; CDR3 protein: CASSSFSGTSVDEQYF; CDR3 DNA: TGTGCCAGCAGTTCCTTTTCCGGGACTAGCGTGGATGAGCAGTACTTC